The rows below give T cell receptor beta chains drawn from one sample of a study of CD8+CD57+ T cells in acquired aplastic anemia. Each CDR3 protein gets one entry after TCRdb re-called the reads with MiXCR. The table includes 150,000 or so distinct CDR3 sequences, about 48% detected once. Material for sequencing was sorted CD4+, CD8+, or CD8+CD57+ T cells (not recorded which) from PBMCs. The receptors originated from a human donor with aplastic anemia. Both conserved end residues are part of each CDR3. Fields, in order: CDR3 DNA, CDR3 protein, J gene, D gene, clone size, V gene. A D gene is named only where the DNA matches it firmly. The listing skips clone size in some rows; elsewhere it reads once, few, many or a size class.

TGCGCCAGCAGTGAGCACCGGGACACGATCTACGAGCAGTACTTC | CASSEHRDTIYEQYF | TRBJ2-7 | NA | NA | TRBV10-1
TGTGCCAGCAGTGACGCCGGGACTAGCGGGAGGCTCAGCTCCTACGAGCAGTACTTC | CASSDAGTSGRLSSYEQYF | TRBJ2-7 | TRBD2 | few | TRBV6-4
TGTGCCAGCAGCTTGCCTACGGACCCATATGGCTACACCTTC | CASSLPTDPYGYTF | TRBJ1-2 | NA | few | TRBV5-6
TGTGCCATCAGCAGCAGGGATGAAAAACTGTTTTTT | CAISSRDEKLFF | TRBJ1-4 | NA | few | TRBV10-3
TGTGCCACGAGGGGTGGGGACGAGCAGTACTTC | CATRGGDEQYF | TRBJ2-7 | NA | few | TRBV15
TGTGCCAGCAGTTTCGAGGGGTCTGGGGCCAACGTCCTGACTTTC | CASSFEGSGANVLTF | TRBJ2-6 | NA | NA | TRBV12-3/TRBV12-4
TGCGCCAGCAGCTTGGACTTGCTAGGGTACAATGAGCAGTTCTTC | CASSLDLLGYNEQFF | TRBJ2-1 | NA | many | TRBV5-1
TGTGCCAGCAGTTACCCGGACAGAGACACAGATACGCAGTATTTT | CASSYPDRDTDTQYF | TRBJ2-3 | NA | NA | TRBV6-4
TGCAGTGCTAGACACCTCACAGGGGGAACCTACGAGCAGTACTTC | CSARHLTGGTYEQYF | TRBJ2-7 | TRBD1 | many | TRBV20-1
TGTGCCAGCCTGCGAGGGGGGCGCTTTACTGAAGCTTTCTTT | CASLRGGRFTEAFF | TRBJ1-1 | NA | NA | TRBV19
TGCAGTGCTAGATTAGACAGGCTTACCTACGAGCAGTACTTC | CSARLDRLTYEQYF | TRBJ2-7 | NA | many | TRBV20-1
TGTGCCAGCAGGGAGCAGCGCAGCGTCTACGAGCAGTACTTC | CASREQRSVYEQYF | TRBJ2-7 | NA | NA | TRBV2
TGTGCCAGCAGTTTACGAAGTGGGGAGACCCAGTACTTC | CASSLRSGETQYF | TRBJ2-5 | NA | once | TRBV12-3/TRBV12-4
TGCGCCAGCAGTAAACAGGATTCGATAAGTGCTTCACCCCTCCACTTT | CASSKQDSISASPLHF | TRBJ1-6 | NA | once | TRBV5-1